This paragraph reports one T cell receptor beta chain. This clonotype appeared a few times. There is no known antigen for this receptor. No clone much larger than this one lies a single base away; base qualities are absent. This sample was taken from a study of Graves' ophthalmopathy and Graves' hyperthyroidism (dated by TCRdb to between 2018 and 2020). Turning to the overall study: A patient counted as having stable hyperthyroidism if there was no progression to ophthalmopathy within 18 months of follow-up. The study used TCR beta repertoire signatures to distinguish Graves' ophthalmopathy from Graves' hyperthyroidism and to predict progression to ophthalmopathy. In total, over 130 blood samples were TCR-sequenced: under 45 ophthalmopathy, some 75 hyperthyroidism and some 17 hyperthyroidism-to-ophthalmopathy patients. To explore V-J signatures that separate ophthalmopathy from hyperthyroidism, a discovery set of around 97 patients was enrolled, consisting of 40 to 45 with ophthalmopathy and about 60 with stable hyperthyroidism. An independent validation cohort was composed of about 20 hyperthyroidism patients and over 15 patients who later progressed from hyperthyroidism to ophthalmopathy. T-cell repertoires of thyroid tissue and blood were compared in six or seven hyperthyroidism patients. Following sampling, methimazole starting at 30 mg daily was administered to hyperthyroidism patients, and high-dose intravenous methylprednisolone was administered to ophthalmopathy patients.

The hyperthyroidism patients were 18 to 65 years old and newly diagnosed, with a disease duration of less than 2 months. Patients with other autoimmune diseases, uncontrolled infections, pregnancy or lactation were excluded from the study. Diagnosis relied on clinical symptoms, serum thyroxine, TRAb, thyroid ultrasound and orbital computed tomography. Total RNA was extracted using Trizol reagent, and RNA quality was checked on an Agilent 2100 Bioanalyzer. Summary of the overall study and its limitations: In cross-validation, the 13-signature model distinguished ophthalmopathy from stable hyperthyroidism with approximately 85% sensitivity and 81% to 83% specificity, and in the test set the corresponding values were around 78% and 73%. Among expanded thyroid clonotypes with frequency above 0.001, most also showed up in blood, which suggests that blood repertoires may reflect the thyroid immune response. In validation, the model predicted ophthalmopathy progression with nearly 71% sensitivity and about 73% specificity; some twelve predicted patients were CT-confirmed with GO in a median of about 7.1 months. No statistical method was used to set the sample size in advance, and the investigators knew which group each participant was assigned to.

For repertoire sequencing, the TCR beta CDR3 regions were amplified from RNA transcripts. The first round of RT-PCR was done with HTBI primers and the Qiagen OneStep RT-PCR kit, and was followed by a second round of multiplex PCR, then size selection and purification. Libraries were sequenced paired-end with 100 bp reads on an Illumina HiSeq2000. In the original analysis: SOAPnuke was used for read processing, and reads with adapters, uncalled bases, a mean Phred below 15, or no exact constant-primer or identifier match were discarded. COPE v1.2.5 was used to merge the high-quality paired reads. Clonotypes were defined as unique nucleotide sequences and were aligned to IMGT TRB V, D and J references using MiTCR v1.1. The analysis was limited to V-J combinations with a frequency above 0.0001, which together covered just over 98% of the repertoires. For each V-J combination, a TCR clonal expansion and chaos score was defined as the ratio of F50 clonal expansion to chaos observed in the TCRdist matrix. Welch's t-statistics and random forest were used to narrow the features down to 13 V-J combinations, which were then fed into a naive Bayes classifier. Thyroid-blood repertoire similarity was quantified with the Morisita-Horn index. TCRdb reprocessed the public reads (quality trimming at Q25 with fastp, clone calling with MiXCR) and kept in-frame beta chains. Identical CDR3 protein sequences are pooled into one entry, listed with their most common genes and DNA. TCRdb, rather than the study authors, made the V and J calls. The sample has some 1.1 million distinct CDR3 sequences on record, about two fifths of them singletons. The ten top clones hold around 10% of the sample.

CDR1 GTSNPN and CDR2 SVGIG were looked up in the germline V gene (reference sequence). The junction carries 6 bases between V and J, which are trimmed by 0 bases and 7 bases respectively. The CDR3 spans 11 residues, from the cysteine through the phenylalanine. Solely the CDR3 DNA is kept, with 33 bases framed from the first base. Recombination joined TRBV30 with TRBJ1-2, with no reliable assignment of the D segment. The sample consisted of peripheral blood or thyroid tissue (not recorded which). This TCR was recovered from an adult man with Graves' hyperthyroidism. The nucleotides are TGTGCCTGGAGTGTACCGGGTGGCTACACCTTC. Its translation reads: CAWSVPGGYTF.